A selection of T cell receptor beta chains follows, all from one sample in a study of blood T cell repertoires in COVID-19. Profiling relied on immunoSEQ multiplex PCR, and the TCRdb table lists in-frame clones only, not all of them. The table has 200,000 to 250,000 clones, approximately 90% seen once. The sample was peripheral blood. Receptors originate from a man aged 55 to 70 with COVID-19, enrolled during active disease. CDR3s leave out the opening cysteine and the closing phenylalanine or tryptophan. Fields, in order: clone size, D gene, J gene, V gene, CDR3 protein. D genes are given only for firm matches. Clone size is shown for a subset of rows, as once, few, many or a class of expanded clone.

size: .
D: TRBD1
J: TRBJ1-5
V: TRBV16
CDR3: ASSQAKTGVGQPQH

size: once
D: .
J: TRBJ2-7
V: TRBV9
CDR3: ASSVGVADLYEQY

size: .
D: TRBD2
J: TRBJ2-7
V: TRBV28
CDR3: ASSLTSGNLGEQY

size: once
D: TRBD1
J: TRBJ2-3
V: TRBV18
CDR3: ASSPGQGLTDTQY

size: .
D: .
J: TRBJ1-5
V: TRBV27
CDR3: ASSLWGHPPGQPQH

size: .
D: TRBD2
J: TRBJ2-3
V: TRBV5-3
CDR3: ARSLGDYYTDTQY

size: .
D: TRBD2
J: TRBJ2-7
V: TRBV7-8
CDR3: ASSLTSGPSHRDSYEQY

size: .
D: .
J: TRBJ1-6
V: TRBV7-9
CDR3: ASSSGGPAGSPLH

size: .
D: .
J: TRBJ2-2
V: TRBV28
CDR3: ASSLDSRELF

size: .
D: .
J: TRBJ1-6
V: TRBV9
CDR3: ASSLSGQFNSPLH

size: once
D: .
J: TRBJ1-1
V: TRBV27
CDR3: ASSADRYTEAF

size: once
D: TRBD2
J: TRBJ2-3
V: TRBV7-3
CDR3: ASSLVAGVSTDTQY

size: once
D: .
J: TRBJ2-7
V: TRBV28
CDR3: ASSFRDIIYEQY

size: .
D: .
J: TRBJ1-2
V: TRBV30
CDR3: AWSSRPGVGGYT

size: once
D: .
J: TRBJ2-5
V: TRBV10-3
CDR3: AIGGRAPPETQY

size: .
D: .
J: TRBJ1-1
V: TRBV30
CDR3: AWRPGHPNTEAF

size: once
D: TRBD1
J: TRBJ1-6
V: TRBV3-1/TRBV3-2
CDR3: ASRLQGAGSPLH

size: .
D: .
J: TRBJ2-7
V: TRBV7-2
CDR3: ASSLVDNYEQY

size: .
D: TRBD1
J: TRBJ1-2
V: TRBV27
CDR3: ASSRGQGPYGYT

size: .
D: .
J: TRBJ2-6
V: TRBV7-9
CDR3: ASSLESFHGSSGANVLT

size: .
D: .
J: TRBJ2-1
V: TRBV6-5
CDR3: ASSRSPNEQF

size: .
D: TRBD2
J: TRBJ2-1
V: TRBV6-7
CDR3: ASSYSMSRLAGGEQF

size: .
D: .
J: TRBJ1-6
V: TRBV4-1
CDR3: ASSQGDKTSPLH

size: .
D: .
J: TRBJ1-1
V: TRBV6-4
CDR3: ASSGLHRAVNTEAF

size: .
D: TRBD2
J: TRBJ2-1
V: TRBV18
CDR3: ASSPRLSSGVPQGQF

size: .
D: .
J: TRBJ1-3
V: TRBV6-5
CDR3: ASSYSRESSGNTIY

size: .
D: .
J: TRBJ1-2
V: TRBV28
CDR3: ASSLWAGTNYGYT

size: .
D: .
J: TRBJ1-6
V: TRBV3-1/TRBV3-2
CDR3: ASSQGPGANSPLH

size: .
D: .
J: TRBJ1-6
V: TRBV12-3/TRBV12-4
CDR3: ASRWTVNSPLH

size: .
D: TRBD2
J: TRBJ2-2
V: TRBV10-3
CDR3: ATAGGLAGGRTGELF

size: .
D: .
J: TRBJ2-2
V: TRBV19
CDR3: ASSISFTGELF

size: few
D: TRBD2
J: TRBJ2-2
V: TRBV4-2
CDR3: ASSQVSSGGHTGELF

size: once
D: TRBD2
J: TRBJ2-3
V: TRBV9
CDR3: ASSVGPPESGRGADTQY

size: .
D: .
J: TRBJ2-7
V: TRBV5-1
CDR3: ASSLDPAYEQY

size: once
D: .
J: TRBJ2-7
V: TRBV28
CDR3: ASSPGTYEQY

size: .
D: TRBD2
J: TRBJ2-5
V: TRBV18
CDR3: ASSLAGLVLTQY